The 21 T cell receptor beta chains given below trace back to one sample, sequenced in a study of response to subunit inactivated influenza vaccine. From the RT-PCR reads, TCRdb called clonotypes with MiXCR, one entry per CDR3 protein. Among approximately 680,000 distinct CDR3 sequences listed, 15% to 19% were seen once. Sequenced material: PBMCs from blood, taken 11 to 12 days after vaccination. The receptors were sampled from a man aged 50 or older who received an inactivated influenza vaccine.

This clonotype was found a few times. In nucleotides, the CDR3 is TGTGCCAGCAGCTTAATTCAGCGGGAGGGCCTCTACGAGCAGTACTTC. Its translation is CASSLIQREGLYEQYF. The chain joins TRBV7-2 to TRBJ2-7, with 10 bases lining up with TRBD2. CDR1 SGHTA and CDR2 FQGNSA come from the germline V gene. V was clipped by 2 bases and J by 3 bases; unmatched bases: 7. CDR3 size: 16 residues.

The chain combines TRBV7-2 with TRBJ2-1, with D possibly being TRBD2 (5 bases). CDR3 length: 15 residues. Per germline, CDR1 SGHTA and CDR2 FQGNSA. With 4 bases removed from V and 0 bases from J, the gap between germline ends came to 10 bases. The CDR3 here is CASSYLASSYNEQFF. The CDR3 DNA is TGTGCCAGCAGCTATTTAGCGAGCTCCTACAATGAGCAGTTCTTC.

V gene TRBV9 combines with J gene TRBJ2-7, with D possibly being TRBD1 (5 bases). Germline V gives CDR1 SGDLS, CDR2 YYNGEE. The CDR3 contains 14 residues. Trimming cost V 2 bases and J 0 bases, with 9 bases left between them. The CDR3 is CASSVGHLSYEQYF. Written as DNA, the CDR3 is TGTGCCAGCAGCGTCGGACACCTCTCCTACGAGCAGTACTTC.

The genes are TRBV27 and TRBJ2-5; D is perhaps TRBD2 (6 bases). Trimming cost V 5 bases and J 6 bases, with 19 bases left between them. Germline V gene lookup returns CDR1 MNHEY and CDR2 SMNVEV (reference sequence). The CDR3 is made up of 15 amino acids. As DNA, the CDR3 is TGTGCCAGCAGTCCTATAGGCGGGGTGACGCAGACCCAGTACTTC. Translated, it gives CASSPIGGVTQTQYF.

The chain carries TRBV20-1 and TRBJ2-7; D is unresolved. Germline lookup yields CDR1 DFQATT and CDR2 SNEGSKA (reference sequence). The CDR3 contains 14 residues. V lost 2 bases and J 3 bases, leaving 14 bases between the germline ends. The chain's CDR3 is CSARPPSRFYEQYF. CDR3 nucleotides: TGCAGTGCTAGACCCCCCAGTAGGTTCTACGAGCAGTACTTC.

This clonotype was counted at least ten times. The chain carries TRBV6-2 or TRBV6-3 and TRBJ1-1; D gene ambiguous. CDR3 length equals 15 residues. V lost 6 bases and J lost 1, with 15 bases in between. Per the germline V gene, CDR1 is MNHEY and CDR2 is SVGEGT. The DNA for the CDR3 is TGTGCCAGCAGGCTTATGCTTATACAGAACACTGAAGCTTTCTTT. As protein: CASRLMLIQNTEAFF.

As for this clonotype: An end of the junction differs from the germline gene, which may be a read error. The chain has TRBV7-7 and TRBJ2-1; D call uncertain. The CDR3 totals 17 residues. CDR1 is SSHAT and CDR2 is FNYEAQ in the germline V gene (reference sequence). CDR3 DNA: TGTGCTAGCAGCTTAGAGGTTTATGGTAGCTCCTACAATGAGCAGTTCTTC. Protein product: CASSLEVYGSSYNEQFF.

This clonotype was observed many times. The rearrangement links TRBV23-1 to TRBJ1-2; D not certain. TRBV23-1 is an open reading frame, and its role is uncertain. The CDR3 contains 13 residues. The V end lost 7 bases, the J end lost 7 bases, and 16 bases lay between the germline ends. The DNA for the CDR3 is TGCGCCAGCAATGCCACGGGGAAATGTGGCTACACCTTC. Residues: CASNATGKCGYTF.

The chain carries TRBV6-1 and TRBJ2-3, with 12 positions matching TRBD2. The CDR3 runs 17 residues. Per the germline V gene, CDR1 is MNHNS and CDR2 is SASEGT. V lost 5 bases and J lost 2; bases outside the gene matches: 8. CDR3 nucleotides: TGTGCCAGCAGTCTCGGACTAGCGGGATCCTACACAGATACGCAGTATTTT. The encoded protein is CASSLGLAGSYTDTQYF.

In its sample, this clonotype was seen a few times. The V and J genes are TRBV4-3 and TRBJ2-2; 8 bases map to TRBD1. J lost 6 bases, V lost 0 bases, and 6 bases had no gene match. This CDR3 is built from 16 residues. Germline V gives CDR1 LGHNA, CDR2 YSLEER. The CDR3 loop reads CASSQEPGGYSGELFF. The CDR3 bases are TGCGCCAGCAGCCAAGAGCCAGGGGGCTATTCCGGGGAGCTGTTTTTT.

The V and J genes are TRBV20-1 and TRBJ1-6; no firm D call. V was shortened by 0 bases and J by 3 bases, with 12 bases between the two germline ends. The germline V gene encodes CDR1 DFQATT and CDR2 SNEGSKA (reference sequence). The CDR3 spans 16 residues. CDR3 sequence: CSARDGGYSYNSPLHF. The CDR3 bases are TGCAGTGCTAGAGATGGCGGCTACAGCTATAATTCACCCCTCCACTTT.

This clonotype was observed a handful of times. The chain carries TRBV5-1 and TRBJ2-2; D is undetermined. Germline V CDR1 and CDR2: SGHRS, YFSETQ. The V and J ends lost 9 bases and 0 bases respectively, with 21 bases between them. This CDR3 is built from 17 residues. The CDR3 sequence is CATPAIDRGSNTGELFF. The CDR3 region has the DNA TGCGCCACCCCCGCCATAGACCGCGGATCGAACACCGGGGAGCTGTTTTTT. Supplemented by reference TRBV5-1 and TRBJ2-2, the full variable domain reads KAGVTQTPRYLIKTRGQQVTLSCSPISGHRSVSWYQQTPGQGLQFLFEYFSETQRNKGNFPGRFSGRQFSNSRSEMNVSTLELGDSALYLCATPAIDRGSNTGELFFGEGSRLTVL.

This chain connects TRBV5-4 to TRBJ2-5, with D possibly being TRBD1 (6 bases). In germline, CDR1 is SGHNT, CDR2 YYREEE (reference sequence). Trimming stripped 5 bases from V and 5 bases from J, with 13 bases between. The CDR3 length is 13 residues. This CDR3 reads CASRLQGGETQYF. CDR3 bases: TGTGCCAGCAGACTACAGGGCGGTGAGACCCAGTACTTC.

The rearrangement links TRBV20-1 to TRBJ2-1; D may match TRBD1 or TRBD2 (5 bases each). Trimming shortened V by 3 bases and J by 9 bases, and 21 bases separated the two germline ends. The CDR3 is made up of 15 amino acids. Per the germline V gene, CDR1 is DFQATT and CDR2 is SNEGSKA (reference sequence). CDR3 sequence: CSAREVGDPGGEQFF. For the CDR3, the DNA is TGCAGTGCTAGGGAGGTAGGGGACCCTGGGGGTGAGCAGTTCTTC.

The genes are TRBV11-2 and TRBJ2-7; 10 bases are a match to TRBD2. Trimming at V came to 2 bases and at J to 4 bases, leaving 5 bases not matched to a gene. Germline-derived CDR1 and CDR2 are SGHAT and FQNNGV. The CDR3 length is 15 residues. The chain's CDR3 is CASSLWTSGTYEQYF. CDR3 coding DNA: TGTGCCAGCAGCTTATGGACTAGCGGAACTTACGAGCAGTACTTC.

This clonotype has only a few counts. This chain's CDR3 is CASRGTPGGGNYEQYF. The DNA for the CDR3 is TGCGCCAGCAGAGGGACCCCCGGTGGGGGCAACTACGAGCAGTACTTC. The chain recombines TRBV5-1 with TRBJ2-7, with D possibly being TRBD1 (6 bases). Per the germline V gene, CDR1 is SGHRS and CDR2 is YFSETQ. Deletions cut 5 bases from V and 3 bases from J, with 21 bases between. The CDR3 consists of 16 residues.

The V and J genes are TRBV3-1 and TRBJ1-2, with 7 bases matching TRBD1. The trim removed 1 base at V and 5 bases at J, leaving 10 bases unmatched. The CDR3 sequence is 16 residues long. The germline V gene has CDR1 LGHDT and CDR2 YNNKEL (reference sequence). The CDR3 is CASSQVRVRGMYGYTF. In DNA, the CDR3 is TGTGCCAGCAGCCAAGTTCGTGTCAGGGGGATGTATGGCTACACCTTC. The full variable domain, its missing parts supplied by reference TRBV3-1 and TRBJ1-2, is DTAVSQTPKYLVTQMGNDKSIKCEQNLGHDTMYWYKQDSKKFLKIMFSYNNKELIINETVPNRFSPKSPDKAHLNLHINSLELGDSAVYFCASSQVRVRGMYGYTFGSGTRLTVV.

The table lists this clonotype with a few counts. The V and J genes are TRBV5-6 and TRBJ2-2, with D unresolved. V lost 2 bases to trimming and J lost 2 bases, with 16 bases between them. This CDR3 comprises 17 residues. The germline CDR1 and CDR2 sequences are SGHDT and YYEEEE. The CDR3 region is CASSFVLAYTNTGELFF. CDR3 in DNA: TGTGCCAGCAGCTTTGTTTTGGCTTATACAAACACCGGGGAGCTGTTTTTT.

This clonotype appeared a single time. V usage is TRBV5-6 and J usage is TRBJ2-7; D not certain. Germline-derived CDR1 and CDR2 are SGHDT and YYEEEE. Deletions cut 3 bases from V and 5 bases from J, with 9 bases between. This CDR3 contains 12 residues. This CDR3 is CASSWGGDEQYF. The CDR3 DNA reads as TGTGCCAGCAGCTGGGGTGGGGACGAGCAGTACTTC.

This clonotype was seen many times. The V gene is TRBV4-2, the J gene TRBJ1-5; weak D call: TRBD1 (5 bases). Germline V gives CDR1 LGHNA, CDR2 YNFKEQ. The CDR3 extends over 16 amino acids. With 0 bases removed from V and 2 bases from J, the gap between germline ends came to 11 bases. The CDR3: CASSQDRAGRNQPQHF. CDR3 in DNA: TGTGCCAGCAGCCAAGATAGGGCAGGGCGCAATCAGCCCCAGCATTTT.

The gene calls are TRBV23-1 and TRBJ2-1; D unclear. TRBV23-1 is sorted into the ORF group, with uncertain function. The CDR3 is 14 residues long. Trimming removed 3 bases from V and 9 bases from J, with 15 bases in between. The CDR3 DNA reads TGCGCCAGCAGTCACTCTCCGGATACGGGTGAGCAGTTCTTC. Translating gives CASSHSPDTGEQFF.